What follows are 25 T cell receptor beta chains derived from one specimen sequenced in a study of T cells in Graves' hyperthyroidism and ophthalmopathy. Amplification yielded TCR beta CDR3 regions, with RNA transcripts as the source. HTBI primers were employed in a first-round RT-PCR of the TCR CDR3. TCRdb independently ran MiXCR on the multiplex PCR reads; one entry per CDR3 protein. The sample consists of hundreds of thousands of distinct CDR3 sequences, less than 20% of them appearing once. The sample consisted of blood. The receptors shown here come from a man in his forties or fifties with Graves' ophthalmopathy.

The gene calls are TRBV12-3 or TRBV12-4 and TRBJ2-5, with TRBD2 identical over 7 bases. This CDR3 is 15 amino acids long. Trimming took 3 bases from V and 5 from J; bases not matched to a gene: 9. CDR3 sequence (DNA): TGTGCCAGCAGTTTTGGGGGAGGGGTCGGCGAGACCCAGTACTTC. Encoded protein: CASSFGGGVGETQYF.

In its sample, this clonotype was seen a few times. The CDR3 loop is CASSLGIYNSPLHF. CDR3 nucleotide sequence: TGTGCCAGCAGTTTAGGGATCTATAATTCACCCCTCCACTTT. The chain has TRBV12-3 or TRBV12-4 and TRBJ1-6; no reliable D call. The CDR3 sequence is 14 residues long. Trimming took 1 base from V and 3 from J, leaving 4 bases between them.

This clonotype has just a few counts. This CDR3 is CSASEQGVGSGANVLTF. The CDR3 DNA is TGCAGTGCTAGTGAACAGGGGGTCGGTTCTGGGGCCAACGTCCTGACTTTC. J is TRBJ2-6 and V is TRBV20-1; 8 bases are a match to TRBD1. The trim removed 3 bases at V and 1 base at J, leaving 8 bases unmatched. The CDR3 spans 17 residues. Germline V gives CDR1 DFQATT, CDR2 SNEGSKA (reference sequence).

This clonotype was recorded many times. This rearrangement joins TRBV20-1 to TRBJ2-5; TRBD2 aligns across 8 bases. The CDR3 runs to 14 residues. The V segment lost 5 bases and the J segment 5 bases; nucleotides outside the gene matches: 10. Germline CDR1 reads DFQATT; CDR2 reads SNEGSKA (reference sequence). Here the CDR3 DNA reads TGCAGTGCTGCAGCGGGGGTCTCCAGGGAGACCCAGTACTTC. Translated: CSAAAGVSRETQYF.

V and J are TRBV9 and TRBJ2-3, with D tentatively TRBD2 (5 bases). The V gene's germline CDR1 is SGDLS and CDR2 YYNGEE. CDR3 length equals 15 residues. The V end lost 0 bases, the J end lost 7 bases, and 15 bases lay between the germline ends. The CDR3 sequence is CASSVDGKDVNTQYF. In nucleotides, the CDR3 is TGTGCCAGCAGCGTAGACGGGAAGGATGTTAATACGCAGTATTTT.

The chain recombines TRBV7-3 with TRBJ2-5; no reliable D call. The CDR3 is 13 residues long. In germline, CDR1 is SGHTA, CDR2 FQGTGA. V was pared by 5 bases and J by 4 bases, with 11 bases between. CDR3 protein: CASSRAERETQYF. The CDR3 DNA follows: TGTGCCAGCAGCAGGGCGGAAAGAGAGACCCAGTACTTC.

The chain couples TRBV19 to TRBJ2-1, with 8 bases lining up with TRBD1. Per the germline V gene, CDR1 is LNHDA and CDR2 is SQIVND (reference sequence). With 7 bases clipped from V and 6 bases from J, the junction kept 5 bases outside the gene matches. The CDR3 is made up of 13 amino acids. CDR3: CASTQGAGNEQFF. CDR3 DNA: TGTGCCAGTACCCAGGGGGCGGGCAATGAGCAGTTCTTC.

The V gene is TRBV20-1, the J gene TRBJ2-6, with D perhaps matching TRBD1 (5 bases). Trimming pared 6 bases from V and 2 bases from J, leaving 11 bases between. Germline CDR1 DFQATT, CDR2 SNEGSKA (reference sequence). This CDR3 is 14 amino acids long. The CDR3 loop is CSASSTAGANVLTF. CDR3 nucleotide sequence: TGCAGTGCCAGCTCGACAGCTGGGGCCAACGTCCTGACTTTC.

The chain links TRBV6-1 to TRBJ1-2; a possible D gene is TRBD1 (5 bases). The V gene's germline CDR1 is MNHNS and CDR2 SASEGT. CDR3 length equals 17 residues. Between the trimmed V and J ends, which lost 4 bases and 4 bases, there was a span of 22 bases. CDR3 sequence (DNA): TGTGCCAGCAGTGCATCTCGGCAGGGAGCCTCCGGCTATGGCTACACCTTC. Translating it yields CASSASRQGASGYGYTF.

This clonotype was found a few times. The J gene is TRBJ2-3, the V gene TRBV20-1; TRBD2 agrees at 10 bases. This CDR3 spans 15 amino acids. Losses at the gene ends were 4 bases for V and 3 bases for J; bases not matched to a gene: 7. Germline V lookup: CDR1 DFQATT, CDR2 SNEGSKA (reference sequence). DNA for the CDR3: TGCAGTGCTACCCCTAGCGGGAGTCAGACAGATACGCAGTATTTT. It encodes CSATPSGSQTDTQYF.

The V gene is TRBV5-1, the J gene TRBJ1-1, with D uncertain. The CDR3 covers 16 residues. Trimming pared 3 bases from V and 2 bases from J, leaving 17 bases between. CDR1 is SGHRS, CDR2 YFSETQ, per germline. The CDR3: CASSSSGRAVNTEAFF. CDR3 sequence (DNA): TGCGCCAGCAGCTCTAGCGGGAGGGCCGTCAACACTGAAGCTTTCTTT.

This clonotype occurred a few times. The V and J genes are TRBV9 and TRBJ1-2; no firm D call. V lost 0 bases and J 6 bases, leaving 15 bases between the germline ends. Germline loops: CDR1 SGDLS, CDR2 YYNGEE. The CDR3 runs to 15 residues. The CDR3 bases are TGTGCCAGCAGCGTAGAGGGATCTTTGGCGGATGGCTACACCTTC. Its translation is CASSVEGSLADGYTF.

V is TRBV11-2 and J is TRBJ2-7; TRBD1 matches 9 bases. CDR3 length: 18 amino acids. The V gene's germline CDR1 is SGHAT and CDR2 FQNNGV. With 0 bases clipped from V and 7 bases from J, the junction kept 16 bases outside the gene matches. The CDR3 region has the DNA TGTGCCAGCAGCTTAGAGCCTACAGGGGGCCCCGTCTCGGAAGAGCAGTACTTC. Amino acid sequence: CASSLEPTGGPVSEEQYF.

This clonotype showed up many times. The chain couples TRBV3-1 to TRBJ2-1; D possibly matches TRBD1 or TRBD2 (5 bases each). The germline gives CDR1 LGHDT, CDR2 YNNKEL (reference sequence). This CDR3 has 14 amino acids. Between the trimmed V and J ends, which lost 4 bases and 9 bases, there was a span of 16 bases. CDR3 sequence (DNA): TGTGCCAGCAGCCTCGGGGTTGTTGGGGGTGAGCAGTTCTTC. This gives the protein CASSLGVVGGEQFF.

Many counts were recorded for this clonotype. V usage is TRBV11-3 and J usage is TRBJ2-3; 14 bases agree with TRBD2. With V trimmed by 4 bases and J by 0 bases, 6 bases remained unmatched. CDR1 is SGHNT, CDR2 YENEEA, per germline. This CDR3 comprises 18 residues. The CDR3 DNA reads TGTGCCAGCAGCTCCGGGACTAGCGGGAGTCTGAGCACAGATACGCAGTATTTT. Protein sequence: CASSSGTSGSLSTDTQYF.

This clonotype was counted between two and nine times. The CDR3 is CASSTGQGARETQYF. The CDR3 DNA sequence: TGCGCCAGCAGCACAGGACAGGGGGCGAGGGAGACCCAGTACTTC. The chain recombines TRBV5-1 with TRBJ2-5, with TRBD1 identical over 11 bases. V lost 4 bases to trimming and J lost 5 bases; unmatched junction nucleotides: 7. Per the germline V gene, CDR1 is SGHRS and CDR2 is YFSETQ. This CDR3 is 15 amino acids long.

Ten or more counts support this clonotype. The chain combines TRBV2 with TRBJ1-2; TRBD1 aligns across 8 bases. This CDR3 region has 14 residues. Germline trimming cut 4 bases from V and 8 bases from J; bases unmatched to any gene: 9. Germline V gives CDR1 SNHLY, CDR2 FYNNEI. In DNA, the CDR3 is TGTGCCAGCAGTGCAAGACAGGGGCCGGGGGGCTACACCTTC. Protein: CASSARQGPGGYTF.

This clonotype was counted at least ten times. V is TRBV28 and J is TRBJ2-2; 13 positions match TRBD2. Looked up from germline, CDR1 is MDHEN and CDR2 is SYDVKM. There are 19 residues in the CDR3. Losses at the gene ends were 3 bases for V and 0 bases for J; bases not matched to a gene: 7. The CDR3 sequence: CASSFPQTSGRTNTGELFF. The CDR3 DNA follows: TGTGCCAGCAGTTTCCCCCAGACTAGCGGGAGGACGAACACCGGGGAGCTGTTTTTT. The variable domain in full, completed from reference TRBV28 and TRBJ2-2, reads DVKVTQSSRYLVKRTGEKVFLECVQDMDHENMFWYRQDPGLGLRLIYFSYDVKMKEKGDIPEGYSVSREKKERFSLILESASTNQTSMYLCASSFPQTSGRTNTGELFFGEGSRLTVL.

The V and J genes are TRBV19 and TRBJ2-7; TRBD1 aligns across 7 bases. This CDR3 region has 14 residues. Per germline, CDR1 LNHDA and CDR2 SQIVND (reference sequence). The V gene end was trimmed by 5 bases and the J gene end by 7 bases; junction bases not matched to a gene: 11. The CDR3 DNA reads TGTGCCAGTAGTGTGACAGGGATTTCAGGGGAGCAGTACTTC. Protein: CASSVTGISGEQYF.

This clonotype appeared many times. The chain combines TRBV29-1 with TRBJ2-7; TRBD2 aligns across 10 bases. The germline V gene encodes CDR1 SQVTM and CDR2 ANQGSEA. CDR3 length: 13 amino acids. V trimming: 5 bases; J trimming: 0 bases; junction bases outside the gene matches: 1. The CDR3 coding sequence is TGCAGCGTTCGGACTAGCGGCTCCTACGAGCAGTACTTC. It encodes CSVRTSGSYEQYF.

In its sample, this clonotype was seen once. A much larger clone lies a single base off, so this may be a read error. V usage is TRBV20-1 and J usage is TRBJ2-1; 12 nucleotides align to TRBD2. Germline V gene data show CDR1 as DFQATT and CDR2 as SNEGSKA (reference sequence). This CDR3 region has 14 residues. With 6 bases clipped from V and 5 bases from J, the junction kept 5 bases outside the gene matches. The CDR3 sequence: CSAHSSGRDNEQFF. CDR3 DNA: TGCAGTGCCCACTCTAGCGGGAGGGACAATGAGCAGTTCTTC.

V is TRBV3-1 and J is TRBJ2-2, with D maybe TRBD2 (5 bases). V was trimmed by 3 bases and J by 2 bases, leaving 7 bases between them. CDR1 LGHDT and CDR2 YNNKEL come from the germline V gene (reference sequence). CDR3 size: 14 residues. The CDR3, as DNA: TGTGCCAGCAGCCATGGACTCAACACCGGGGAGCTGTTTTTT. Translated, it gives CASSHGLNTGELFF.

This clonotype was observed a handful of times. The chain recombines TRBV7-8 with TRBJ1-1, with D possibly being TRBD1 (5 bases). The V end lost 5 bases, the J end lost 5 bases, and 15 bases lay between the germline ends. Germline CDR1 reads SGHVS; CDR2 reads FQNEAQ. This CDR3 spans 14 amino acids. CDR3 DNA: TGTGCCAGCAGCCACAAGGACGGGGGTACTGAAGCTTTCTTT. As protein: CASSHKDGGTEAFF.

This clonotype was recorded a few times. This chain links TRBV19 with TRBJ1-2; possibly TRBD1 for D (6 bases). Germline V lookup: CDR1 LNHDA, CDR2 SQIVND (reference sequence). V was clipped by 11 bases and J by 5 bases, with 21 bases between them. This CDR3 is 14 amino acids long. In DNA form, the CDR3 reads TGTGCCTCCGTTCACAGGGTTGGTGTTTATGGCTACACCTTC. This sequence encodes CASVHRVGVYGYTF.

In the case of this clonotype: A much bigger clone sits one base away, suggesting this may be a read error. The CDR3: CASATGTSYTEAFF. DNA of the CDR3: TGTGCCAGCGCTACCGGGACATCGTACACTGAAGCTTTCTTT. The chain has TRBV6-2 or TRBV6-3 and TRBJ1-1; a weak D match, TRBD1 (6 bases). V lost 8 bases to trimming and J lost 3 bases, with 16 bases between them. The CDR3 spans 14 residues. Per the germline V gene, CDR1 is MNHEY and CDR2 is SVGEGT.